The present entry profiles one TCR beta chain with its context. Its antigen is currently unknown. Second doses at about 4 or about 12 weeks were pooled. This record comes from a study of T cell responses to AZD1222 COVID-19 vaccine. Broader study findings: Breadth and depth of Spike-specific TCRs rose after two AZD1222 doses. Vaccine-related CD4 TCRs covered spike, predominating at 160-218 and 743-854.

Germline CDR1 is SGHTA and CDR2 is FQGTGA. The CDR3 loop spans 14 amino acids. V lost 2 bases and J lost 1, with 8 bases in between. TCRdb keeps only in-frame clones here, not all; method: immunoSEQ multiplex PCR. This sample yields 150,000 to 200,000 clones, of which around 93% are seen a single time; over 0.95% belongs to the top ten. The clonotype originates from an adult who received the AZD1222 COVID-19 vaccine. The V call is TRBV7-3, the J call TRBJ1-1; no clear D gene. The starting material was peripheral blood, obtained 28 days after the second AZD1222 dose. CDR3 protein: CASSLQDGNTEAFF. CDR3 sequence (DNA): TGTGCCAGCAGCTTACAAGACGGGAACACTGAAGCTTTCTTT.